The 31 T cell receptor beta chains below all came from one sample that was sequenced in a study of regulatory T cells in long-lasting Graves disease. Arm-PCR of CDR3 regions with iRepertoire HTBI primers generated TCR beta libraries. TCRdb analysed the multiplex PCR reads with MiXCR anew, one entry per CDR3 protein. Here the sample spans about 440,000 distinct CDR3 sequences, approximately 16% being singletons. The time point was: newly diagnosed GD, antithyroid drugs for less than 3 months. RNA extracted from PBMCs served as the sequencing template. The sample was also linked to a second study, of T cells in Graves' hyperthyroidism and ophthalmopathy.

The sequences come from peripheral blood mononuclear cells (PBMCs), collected at new diagnosis, from a patient treated with antithyroid drugs. These TCRs come from a woman aged 25 to 39 with Graves disease.

This clonotype was found a few times. The chain uses TRBV4-3 and TRBJ1-6; 7 nucleotides agree with TRBD1. CDR1 is LGHNA and CDR2 is YSLEER in the germline V gene. Losses at the gene ends were 4 bases for V and 3 bases for J; bases not matched to a gene: 9. CDR3 length: 17 residues. The CDR3 spells CASSRTGGTDYNSPLHF. CDR3 in DNA: TGCGCCAGCAGCCGCACCGGGGGGACAGACTATAATTCACCCCTCCACTTT.

This clonotype showed up many times. This chain uses TRBV6-1 with TRBJ1-1; 9 nucleotides align to TRBD1. The CDR3 is made up of 16 amino acids. V lost 5 bases and J lost 0; bases outside the gene matches: 7. The V gene's germline CDR1 is MNHNS and CDR2 SASEGT. CDR3 sequence (DNA): TGTGCCAGCAGTAAAACAGGGGGCGGGGTGAACACTGAAGCTTTCTTT. This gives the protein CASSKTGGGVNTEAFF.

This clonotype was observed a single time. Being one base from a much bigger clone, this may be a read error. The chain links TRBV3-1 to TRBJ2-1; 8 bases line up with TRBD2. Germline V gene data show CDR1 as LGHDT and CDR2 as YNNKEL (reference sequence). The CDR3 consists of 15 residues. V lost 4 bases to trimming and J lost 7 bases; unmatched junction nucleotides: 9. CDR3 coding DNA: TGTGCCAGCAGCCGCCGGGAGGGGGTCGAGAATGAGCAGTTCTTC. Residues: CASSRREGVENEQFF.

This clonotype was counted between two and nine times. This rearrangement joins TRBV15 to TRBJ1-3, with D tentatively TRBD1 (5 bases). The V gene lost 0 bases and the J gene lost 4 bases, with 25 bases spanning the gap. The CDR3 has 20 residues. Per the germline V gene, CDR1 is LNHNV and CDR2 is YYDKDF (reference sequence). In nucleotides, the CDR3 is TGTGCCACCAGCAGAGAGGGGACGCAGCAGACCCTAATCAGGGGAAACACCATATATTTT. It translates to CATSREGTQQTLIRGNTIYF.

This clonotype was counted ten times or more. The chain has TRBV12-3 or TRBV12-4 and TRBJ2-7, with D perhaps given as TRBD1 or TRBD2 (5 bases each). With 0 bases removed from V and 7 bases from J, the gap between germline ends came to 10 bases. The CDR3 runs 13 residues. Here the CDR3 reads CASSLALEGEQYF. DNA for the CDR3: TGTGCCAGCAGTTTAGCCCTCGAGGGGGAGCAGTACTTC.

At least ten counts were recorded for this clonotype. The chain recombines TRBV9 with TRBJ1-2; D unresolved. Germline V gene sequence: CDR1 SGDLS, CDR2 YYNGEE. V was trimmed by 1 base and J by 2 bases, leaving 12 bases between them. The CDR3 consists of 15 residues. This CDR3 is CASSVLSNLNYGYTF. The CDR3 coding sequence is TGTGCCAGCAGCGTACTAAGTAACCTAAACTATGGCTACACCTTC.

This clonotype showed up just a few times. A junction boundary mismatches the germline segment, possibly from a read error. The rearrangement joins TRBV5-1 to TRBJ2-2; no clear D gene. CDR1 is SGHRS, CDR2 YFSETQ, per germline. This CDR3 region has 14 residues. CDR3 loop: CASSRLGGTGELFF. The CDR3, as DNA: TGTGCCAGCAGCCGCTTAGGTGGCACCGGGGAGCTGTTTTTT.

This clonotype came up many times. The J gene is TRBJ1-1, the V gene TRBV12-3 or TRBV12-4; weak D call: TRBD1 (6 bases). Trimming took 6 bases from V and 1 from J, leaving 15 bases between them. This CDR3 region has 15 residues. The CDR3 nucleotides are TGTGCCAGCAGCCGGCTTGGACAGCCGAACACTGAAGCTTTCTTT. Encoded protein: CASSRLGQPNTEAFF.

In this sample, this clonotype turned up a few times. The rearrangement uses TRBV14 and TRBJ2-7; D uncertain. This CDR3 has 13 amino acids. Trimming removed 0 bases at V and 2 bases at J, with 5 bases between. Germline V gives CDR1 SGHDN, CDR2 FVKESK. The CDR3 DNA is TGTGCCAGCAGCCAAGACGCCCCCTACGAGCAGTACTTC. Translating it yields CASSQDAPYEQYF.

This clonotype showed up many times. The V gene is TRBV6-2 or TRBV6-3, the J gene TRBJ1-3; D is unclear. V lost 2 bases to trimming and J lost 0 bases, with 8 bases between them. The germline CDR1 and CDR2 sequences are MNHEY and SVGEGT. The length of the CDR3 is 15 residues. The CDR3 region has the DNA TGTGCCAGCAGTTACCTGTCCTTCTCTGGAAACACCATATATTTT. Its protein product is CASSYLSFSGNTIYF.

The rearrangement links TRBV20-1 to TRBJ2-3; 10 positions match TRBD2. The CDR3 is 16 residues long. V was clipped by 1 base and J by 8 bases; unmatched bases: 12. The V gene's germline CDR1 is DFQATT and CDR2 SNEGSKA (reference sequence). The CDR3 nucleotides read TGCAGTGCTAGAGCGGTTCTAGCGGGAGTGTTGGGTACGCAGTATTTT. Encoded protein: CSARAVLAGVLGTQYF.

There are many counts of this clonotype. The rearrangement links TRBV7-2 to TRBJ2-1; 8 bases map to TRBD2. Trimming cost V 4 bases and J 9 bases; bases outside gene matches: 14. Germline CDR1 SGHTA, CDR2 FQGNSA. This CDR3 spans 16 amino acids. In DNA, the CDR3 is TGTGCCAGCAGCTCACGGACTAGCACAAGGGGAGGTGAGCAGTTCTTC. Protein sequence: CASSSRTSTRGGEQFF.

This clonotype was picked up many times. The V gene is TRBV28, the J gene TRBJ2-3; D perhaps matches TRBD2 (7 bases). The germline V gene has CDR1 MDHEN and CDR2 SYDVKM. CDR3 length: 16 residues. V gave up 7 bases and J gave up 1 base, with 18 bases separating them. CDR3 loop: CASIPGGGSGTDTQYF. DNA of the CDR3: TGTGCCAGCATTCCTGGGGGCGGGAGTGGCACAGATACGCAGTATTTT.

This clonotype appeared many times. This chain uses TRBV28 with TRBJ2-1; D remains unclear. This CDR3 contains 13 residues. Germline CDR1 MDHEN, CDR2 SYDVKM. The V and J ends lost 10 bases and 9 bases respectively, with 19 bases between them. The CDR3 sequence: CATTTYLRGEQFF. The CDR3 DNA follows: TGTGCCACTACGACCTACCTTCGAGGTGAGCAGTTCTTC.

This clonotype was picked up a small number of times. The conserved final phenylalanine or tryptophan is absent from the CDR3, which likely points to a read error. The chain recombines TRBV28 with TRBJ1-5, with D possibly TRBD1 on 5 matching bases. Germline V gives CDR1 MDHEN, CDR2 SYDVKM. Trimming took off 5 bases at V and 1 base at J, with 12 bases between the two ends. This CDR3 contains 15 residues. The CDR3 bases are TGTGCCAGCAGTGTGAGACAGACCAGCAATCAGCCCCAGCATCTT. Protein: CASSVRQTSNQPQHL.

This clonotype was found many times. The chain employs TRBV6-5 and TRBJ2-1; D unclear. From germline, CDR1 is MNHEY and CDR2 SVGAGI. V lost 4 bases, J lost 6 bases, and 22 bases lay in between. The CDR3 runs 17 residues. For the CDR3, the DNA is TGTGCCAGCAGTTTCGGAAATCGAAAAGGGAAGGGCAATGAGCAGTTCTTC. As protein: CASSFGNRKGKGNEQFF.

V and J are TRBV10-3 and TRBJ2-5; D is unclear. The CDR3 runs to 14 residues. Germline loops: CDR1 ENHRY, CDR2 SYGVKD. V lost 6 bases and J lost 2, with 13 bases in between. CDR3 DNA: TGTGCCATCAGCCCAATGACGGAACAAGAGACCCAGTACTTC. Its translation: CAISPMTEQETQYF.

This clonotype has ten or more counts. The J gene is TRBJ2-1, the V gene TRBV5-1; D is perhaps TRBD2 (5 bases). CDR1 and CDR2 from the germline V gene are SGHRS and YFSETQ. V lost 1 base, J lost 8 bases, and 10 bases lay in between. The CDR3 totals 13 residues. CDR3 nucleotide sequence: TGCGCCAGCAGCTTGTATAGGGAGTATGAGCAGTTCTTC. It is translated as CASSLYREYEQFF.

In this sample, this clonotype turned up many times. This chain links TRBV6-1 with TRBJ2-1; 7 nucleotides align to TRBD2. Germline-derived CDR1 and CDR2 are MNHNS and SASEGT. V lost 7 bases to trimming and J lost 5 bases; unmatched junction nucleotides: 17. The CDR3 runs 17 residues. The CDR3, as DNA: TGTGCCAGCAATCGGGCCGGGGAGCTAGCGGCCCACAATGAGCAGTTCTTC. Residues: CASNRAGELAAHNEQFF.

With respect to this clonotype: Given a much more abundant clone one base away, this may be a read error. This sequence joins TRBV11-2 and TRBJ2-7; D is uncertain. V was pared by 5 bases and J by 3 bases, with 14 bases between. Germline V gives CDR1 SGHAT, CDR2 FQNNGV. The CDR3 is 14 amino acids. The CDR3 is CASSLPGIVYEQYF. The DNA for the CDR3 is TGTGCCAGCAGCCTCCCGGGTATTGTCTACGAGCAGTACTTC.

This clonotype was detected ten times or more. V and J are TRBV11-2 and TRBJ1-4, with 10 bases identical to TRBD1. The CDR3 covers 19 residues. With V trimmed by 2 bases and J by 6 bases, 15 bases remained unmatched. Germline CDR1 reads SGHAT; CDR2 reads FQNNGV. The CDR3 loop is CASSLSRDRGVVVDEKLFF. The CDR3 DNA is TGTGCCAGCAGCTTATCGCGGGACAGGGGTGTCGTGGTCGATGAAAAACTGTTTTTT.

This clonotype was seen at least ten times. The CDR3 DNA reads as TGTGCCAGCAGCCCGTGGACACTTTCCCCAATTGGTGAGCAGTTCTTC. Amino acid sequence: CASSPWTLSPIGEQFF. This sequence joins TRBV7-2 and TRBJ2-1, with a tentative D call TRBD1 (5 bases). V dropped 5 bases and J dropped 9 bases, with 23 bases sitting between them. The germline V gene encodes CDR1 SGHTA and CDR2 FQGNSA. There are 16 residues in the CDR3.

This clonotype was detected ten times or more. The V gene is TRBV7-9, the J gene TRBJ2-3, with 8 bases fitting TRBD1. The CDR3 spans 15 residues. Looked up from germline, CDR1 is SEHNR and CDR2 is FQNEAQ (reference sequence). The J segment lost 2 bases and the V segment lost 5 bases, leaving 6 bases of the junction unmatched. The CDR3: CASSHGQGITDTQYF. CDR3 bases: TGTGCCAGCAGCCACGGACAGGGAATCACAGATACGCAGTATTTT.

This clonotype was counted ten times or more. J is TRBJ2-7 and V is TRBV12-3 or TRBV12-4; 8 bases are a match to TRBD1. V lost 5 bases and J lost 6; bases outside the gene matches: 12. This CDR3 has 15 residues. CDR3 region: CASSLLTGVGGEQYF. In DNA form, the CDR3 reads TGTGCCAGCAGTCTCCTGACAGGGGTAGGAGGCGAGCAGTACTTC.

This clonotype was recorded many times. V is TRBV7-9 and J is TRBJ2-7; perhaps TRBD1 as D (6 bases). V was cut by 4 bases and J by 2 bases, with 12 bases left in between. The CDR3 is 14 amino acids. Germline-derived CDR1 and CDR2 are SEHNR and FQNEAQ (reference sequence). The CDR3 sequence: CASSSWTVTYEQYF. The CDR3 DNA reads as TGTGCCAGCAGCTCATGGACAGTGACCTACGAGCAGTACTTC.

The chain couples TRBV7-6 to TRBJ1-2; the match to TRBD1 covers 7 bases. V trimming: 0 bases; J trimming: 6 bases; junction bases outside the gene matches: 7. The CDR3 loop spans 15 amino acids. Per germline, CDR1 SGHVS and CDR2 FNYEAQ. The CDR3 DNA sequence: TGTGCCAGCAGCTTAGCCCCCGACAGGGTAGATGGCTACACCTTC. Its translation: CASSLAPDRVDGYTF.

This clonotype was found many times. The V and J genes are TRBV27 and TRBJ1-2, with D tentatively TRBD1 (5 bases). In germline, CDR1 is MNHEY, CDR2 SMNVEV (reference sequence). CDR3 length equals 12 residues. Trimming took 6 bases from V and 0 from J, leaving 5 bases between them. The CDR3 sequence is CASRGPNYGYTF. CDR3 bases: TGTGCCAGCAGGGGACCTAACTATGGCTACACCTTC.

Many counts were recorded for this clonotype. The chain has TRBV11-2 and TRBJ2-7, with TRBD2 identical over 13 bases. J gave up 1 base and V 5 bases, and 11 bases lay outside the gene matches. The V gene's germline CDR1 is SGHAT and CDR2 FQNNGV. The CDR3 runs to 18 residues. The CDR3 loop is CASSATRTSGSGSYEQYF. The CDR3 DNA is TGTGCCAGCAGCGCAACCCGGACTAGCGGGAGTGGGTCCTACGAGCAGTACTTC.

The sample holds many counts of this clonotype. This sequence joins TRBV7-2 and TRBJ2-7, with TRBD2 as a possible D gene (6 bases). CDR1 is SGHTA and CDR2 is FQGNSA in the germline V gene. The CDR3 sequence is 17 residues long. With 3 bases removed from V and 6 bases from J, the gap between germline ends came to 24 bases. CDR3 region: CASSFTGRGGMTGEQYF. CDR3 nucleotides: TGTGCCAGCAGCTTTACGGGCCGCGGCGGGATGACGGGCGAGCAGTACTTC.

This clonotype was picked up a small number of times. This rearrangement joins TRBV28 to TRBJ2-7; 14 bases line up with TRBD2. The CDR3 is made up of 18 amino acids. The trim removed 6 bases at V and 1 base at J, leaving 11 bases unmatched. Germline V lookup: CDR1 MDHEN, CDR2 SYDVKM. The CDR3 region is CASRGLAGVSFRSYEQYF. In nucleotides, the CDR3 is TGTGCCAGCAGGGGACTAGCGGGAGTAAGCTTCAGGTCCTACGAGCAGTACTTC.

Worth noting for this clonotype: A read error may be the cause here, since a much bigger clone is one base away. The rearrangement uses TRBV12-3 or TRBV12-4 and TRBJ2-1, with unresolved D. The CDR3 has 15 amino acids. The CDR3 DNA sequence: TGTGCCAGCAGTTTAGCCTTCGGCGGACCCAATGAGCAGCTCTTC. Translated: CASSLAFGGPNEQLF.